The sample holds a few counts of the clone carrying this T cell receptor beta chain. As yet, its antigen is unknown. These data are taken from a study of beta chain features in type 1 diabetes. Notes on the study in general: Within each of all four CD4+ subsets, Type 1 diabetes patients had TCRB CDR3s that were moderately but significantly shorter.

The CDR3 spans 14 residues. Germline CDR1 reads LNHDA; CDR2 reads SQIVND (reference sequence). Trimming shortened V by 1 base and J by 6 bases, and 10 bases separated the two germline ends. Sequenced material consisted of expressed TCRB transcripts (all of the isolated RNA was reverse transcribed). The table came from immunoSEQ multiplex PCR; TCRdb's copy has only in-frame clones and leaves some out. The profile shows approximately 150,000 clones, about 10% of them singletons. Central memory, naive, regulatory and stem cell-like memory CD4+ cells were sorted by CD45RO/CCR7/CD25/CD127/CD95/CD27. The source is a young man with type 1 diabetes. The sequencing sample was made of central memory CD4+ T cells from blood. The rearrangement joins TRBV19 to TRBJ2-1; D ambiguous. CDR3 sequence: CASSIGQTLNEQFF. In DNA, the CDR3 is TGTGCCAGTAGTATAGGGCAGACACTCAATGAGCAGTTCTTC. Filled out from reference TRBV19 and TRBJ2-1, the complete variable domain reads DGGITQSPKYLFRKEGQNVTLSCEQNLNHDAMYWYRQDPGQGLRLIYYSQIVNDFQKGDIAEGYSVSREKKESFPLTVTSAQKNPTAFYLCASSIGQTLNEQFFGPGTRLTVL.